This T cell receptor beta chain was captured by sequencing in a study of T cell responses to AZD1222 COVID-19 vaccine. The assay was immunoSEQ multiplex PCR, and TCRdb's table has in-frame clones only and misses some. The sample consists of 130,000 to 150,000 clones, around 83% of them appearing once. Study conclusions and caveats: Vaccine-associated CD4 TCRs ranged over spike, dominating at 160-218 and 743-854.

Comment on this clone: Antigen unknown.

The CDR3 extends over 21 amino acids. The germline CDR1 and CDR2 sequences are MRHNA and SNTAGT. V was clipped by 1 base and J by 1 base, with 27 bases between them. The sequencing here drew on peripheral blood, taken 28 days after the second AZD1222 dose. The receptor was isolated from an adult who received the AZD1222 COVID-19 vaccine. The chain uses TRBV6-4 and TRBJ2-3, with D possibly being TRBD2 (6 bases). CDR3 in amino acids: CASSDFTGPPLGLPCTDTQYF. The CDR3 DNA sequence: TGTGCCAGCAGTGACTTTACCGGGCCACCGTTGGGACTTCCCTGCACAGATACGCAGTATTTT.